The next 20 T cell receptor beta chains were all read from a single sample in a study of blood T cell repertoires in COVID-19. Sequencing used immunoSEQ multiplex PCR; TCRdb keeps in-frame clones, though not all of them. The profile covers approximately 94,000 clones, with just over 85% appearing a single time and roughly 8.1% taken by the ten largest. Sequences were obtained from peripheral blood. These receptors all stem from a woman in her sixties or seventies with acute or convalescent COVID-19.

The chain has TRBV28 and TRBJ1-2; 7 positions agree with TRBD1. Germline lookup yields CDR1 MDHEN and CDR2 SYDVKM. Unmatched junction bases numbered 9, after V lost 8 bases and J lost 6 bases. The CDR3 runs 13 residues. The CDR3, as DNA: TGTGCCAGCTCAGGGGGGCTGGGGAATGGCTACACCTTC. It is translated as CASSGGLGNGYTF.

This sequence joins TRBV18 and TRBJ1-5; D unresolved. V was shortened by 5 bases and J by 0 bases, with 8 bases between the two germline ends. The CDR3 extends over 14 amino acids. The germline V gene encodes CDR1 KGHSH and CDR2 LQKENI. The CDR3 region is CASSDKYSNQPQHF. In nucleotides, the CDR3 is TGTGCCAGCTCAGACAAGTATAGCAATCAGCCCCAGCATTTT.

This chain joins TRBV5-1 and TRBJ2-1; 15 bases are shared with TRBD2. J gave up 9 bases and V 3 bases, and 4 bases lay outside the gene matches. Germline V CDR1 and CDR2: SGHRS, YFSETQ. This CDR3 has 15 residues. The CDR3 reads CASSYGLAGGGEQFF. CDR3 coding DNA: TGCGCCAGCAGCTATGGACTAGCGGGAGGGGGTGAGCAGTTCTTC.

The chain links TRBV14 to TRBJ1-2; 7 bases fit TRBD1. CDR3 length: 15 amino acids. Trimming cost V 1 base and J 6 bases; bases outside gene matches: 8. Germline values: CDR1 SGHDN, CDR2 FVKESK. The CDR3 region has the DNA TGTGCCAGCAGCCAAGGCAGGGGACAGTACAATGGCTACACCTTC. It is translated as CASSQGRGQYNGYTF. Drawing the rest from reference TRBV14 and TRBJ1-2, the complete variable domain is EAGVTQFPSHSVIEKGQTVTLRCDPISGHDNLYWYRRVMGKEIKFLLHFVKESKQDESGMPNNRFLAERTGGTYSTLKVQPAELEDSGVYFCASSQGRGQYNGYTFGSGTRLTVV.

The chain combines TRBV28 with TRBJ2-1; 11 positions match TRBD2. The V gene's germline CDR1 is MDHEN and CDR2 SYDVKM. The junction had 6 bases not matched to a gene; V was cut back by 3 bases and J by 2 bases. The CDR3 loop spans 17 amino acids. CDR3 nucleotide sequence: TGTGCCAGCAGTTTGGAACCGGGACTAGCGGCCTACAATGAGCAGTTCTTC. This encodes CASSLEPGLAAYNEQFF.

The rearrangement joins TRBV5-1 to TRBJ2-7, with D unclear. The CDR3 is made up of 13 amino acids. The germline V and J ends were trimmed by 1 base and 5 bases, with 10 bases remaining between them. Looked up from germline, CDR1 is SGHRS and CDR2 is YFSETQ. The CDR3 loop is CASSLNGGNEQYF. The CDR3 nucleotides are TGCGCCAGCAGCTTGAACGGCGGCAACGAGCAGTACTTC. The full variable domain, rest sourced from reference TRBV5-1 and TRBJ2-7, is KAGVTQTPRYLIKTRGQQVTLSCSPISGHRSVSWYQQTPGQGLQFLFEYFSETQRNKGNFPGRFSGRQFSNSRSEMNVSTLELGDSALYLCASSLNGGNEQYFGPGTRLTVT.

This chain uses TRBV7-9 with TRBJ2-1; TRBD2 matches 7 bases. Germline V gene sequence: CDR1 SEHNR, CDR2 FQNEAQ (reference sequence). With V trimmed by 5 bases and J by 4 bases, 14 bases remained unmatched. The CDR3 is 17 residues long. CDR3 bases: TGTGCCAGCAGCCCCCCCCTGCGACTAGCAGATTACAATGAGCAGTTCTTC. It encodes CASSPPLRLADYNEQFF.

This sequence joins TRBV6-2 or TRBV6-3 and TRBJ2-3, with 7 bases matching TRBD2. V was clipped by 0 bases and J by 4 bases; unmatched bases: 7. Germline lookup yields CDR1 MNHEY and CDR2 SVGEGT. This CDR3 is built from 16 residues. This CDR3 is CASSYSGGRVPDTQYF. The CDR3, as DNA: TGTGCCAGCAGTTACTCCGGTGGGAGGGTCCCAGATACGCAGTATTTT.

The gene calls are TRBV9 and TRBJ1-6, with D perhaps TRBD1 (5 bases). The V gene lost 2 bases and the J gene lost 3 bases, with 15 bases spanning the gap. CDR3 length equals 17 residues. Germline V gives CDR1 SGDLS, CDR2 YYNGEE. The CDR3 protein is CASSVDETDNYNSPLHF. In DNA form, the CDR3 reads TGTGCCAGCAGCGTCGATGAGACAGATAACTATAATTCACCCCTCCACTTT.

The chain is built from TRBV19 and TRBJ1-5; 7 positions match TRBD1. Per the germline V gene, CDR1 is LNHDA and CDR2 is SQIVND (reference sequence). The V and J ends lost 4 bases and 0 bases, in that order; junction bases with no gene match: 15. CDR3 length: 19 residues. The CDR3 is CASSTMTGPEAYSNQPQHF. In DNA form, the CDR3 reads TGTGCCAGTAGTACAATGACAGGGCCCGAGGCCTATAGCAATCAGCCCCAGCATTTT.

The chain links TRBV27 to TRBJ2-7; 7 nucleotides align to TRBD2. V dropped 6 bases and J dropped 4; count of bases not matched to a gene: 9. Germline-derived CDR1 and CDR2 are MNHEY and SMNVEV (reference sequence). The CDR3 runs to 14 residues. The CDR3 spells CASSLGTTTYEQYF. DNA for the CDR3: TGTGCCAGCAGCTTAGGGACTACGACTTACGAGCAGTACTTC.

The CDR3 here is CASGQLPGLAGSDYNEQFF. In nucleotides, the CDR3 is TGTGCCAGCGGACAACTCCCGGGACTAGCGGGCTCAGACTACAATGAGCAGTTCTTC. V gene TRBV27 combines with J gene TRBJ2-1, with TRBD2 identical over 12 bases. Trimming removed 8 bases from V and 3 bases from J; junction bases left unmatched: 17. CDR3 length equals 19 residues. Germline CDR1 MNHEY, CDR2 SMNVEV (reference sequence).

This chain joins TRBV5-1 and TRBJ2-7, with D unclear. The CDR3 loop spans 14 amino acids. The germline gives CDR1 SGHRS, CDR2 YFSETQ. V was shortened by 4 bases and J by 2 bases, with 13 bases between the two germline ends. This chain's CDR3 is CASSQGLSPYEQYF. As DNA, the CDR3 is TGCGCCAGCAGCCAAGGTCTTAGCCCCTACGAGCAGTACTTC.

This rearrangement joins TRBV19 to TRBJ1-3; D is undetermined. The germline CDR1 and CDR2 sequences are LNHDA and SQIVND (reference sequence). The ends were cut back, 9 bases at V and 0 bases at J, with 15 bases in the middle. The CDR3 sequence is 15 residues long. This CDR3 reads CASQISPSSGNTIYF. The CDR3 DNA reads as TGTGCCAGCCAAATATCACCGAGCTCTGGAAACACCATATATTTT.

The V and J genes are TRBV29-1 and TRBJ1-1; D may be TRBD1 (6 bases). Between the trimmed V and J ends, which lost 6 bases and 5 bases, there was a span of 16 bases. Germline lookup yields CDR1 SQVTM and CDR2 ANQGSEA. The CDR3 is 13 residues long. The CDR3: CSVVPGQGTEAFF. The CDR3 region has the DNA TGCAGCGTAGTACCGGGACAAGGAACTGAAGCTTTCTTT.

The rearrangement links TRBV5-6 to TRBJ1-4, with 8 nucleotides matching TRBD1. The germline gives CDR1 SGHDT, CDR2 YYEEEE. There are 15 residues in the CDR3. The trim removed 4 bases at V and 5 bases at J, leaving 7 bases unmatched. CDR3 coding DNA: TGTGCCAGCAGCCGGGACAGGCAGAGGAATGAAAAACTGTTTTTT. It encodes CASSRDRQRNEKLFF.

Details on this clone: A junction boundary mismatches the germline segment, possibly from a read error. As DNA, the CDR3 is TGTGTCAGCAGGAAGACAGGGGGCGATGAAAAACTGTTTTTT. It yields the protein CVSRKTGGDEKLFF. The J gene is TRBJ1-4, the V gene TRBV28, with 10 positions matching TRBD1. Germline CDR1 reads MDHEN; CDR2 reads SYDVKM. CDR3 length: 14 amino acids.

The V and J genes are TRBV24-1 and TRBJ2-1; 8 bases line up with TRBD1. The CDR3 runs 14 residues. Germline CDR1 reads KGHDR; CDR2 reads SFDVKD. The V and J ends lost 7 bases and 4 bases, in that order; junction bases with no gene match: 5. The CDR3 loop is CATSGQGFYNEQFF. CDR3 sequence (DNA): TGTGCCACCAGCGGACAGGGCTTTTACAATGAGCAGTTCTTC.

The CDR3 region is CASSQGGVLNEKLFF. For the CDR3, the DNA is TGTGCCAGCAGCCAAGGGGGAGTCCTTAATGAAAAACTGTTTTTT. The V call is TRBV4-2, the J call TRBJ1-4; D gene uncertain. The CDR3 runs 15 residues. Germline lookup yields CDR1 LGHNA and CDR2 YNFKEQ. Trimming left V 1 base short and J 4 bases short, with 10 bases between.

J is TRBJ2-1 and V is TRBV24-1; D may be TRBD1 (6 bases). The germline V gene encodes CDR1 KGHDR and CDR2 SFDVKD. Trimming removed 4 bases from V and 9 bases from J, with 21 bases in between. This CDR3 is 16 amino acids long. The CDR3 loop is CATSDPSGPTRGEQFF. As DNA, the CDR3 is TGTGCCACCAGTGACCCCTCAGGACCGACCAGGGGTGAGCAGTTCTTC.